These 28 T cell receptor beta chains came from one sample sequenced in a study of T-cell memory formation after mild COVID-19. TCRdb re-called the 5' RACE reads with MiXCR, one entry per CDR3 protein. This sample has approximately 390,000 distinct CDR3 sequences, with about 15% found just once. The source material was PBMCs or a T cell subset sorted from them (not recorded which). All receptors derive from a man aged 18 to 35 who had mild COVID-19 (a few samples of this study predate the infection). Cell type and time point are not known.

The chain joins TRBV15 to TRBJ1-3; D not resolved. The length of the CDR3 is 15 residues. Germline lookup yields CDR1 LNHNV and CDR2 YYDKDF (reference sequence). V was trimmed by 0 bases and J by 2 bases, leaving 8 bases between them. The CDR3 region is CATSRDRNPGNTIYF. CDR3 coding DNA: TGTGCCACCAGCAGAGATCGCAACCCTGGAAACACCATATATTTT.

The rearrangement uses TRBV6-5 and TRBJ1-1; 11 bases match TRBD1. Germline-derived CDR1 and CDR2 are MNHEY and SVGAGI. Trimming cost V 3 bases and J 4 bases; bases outside gene matches: 7. CDR3 length: 16 amino acids. The CDR3 nucleotides read TGTGCCAGCAGTTATGGGACAGGGGGTTTGAGCACTGAAGCTTTCTTT. Translating gives CASSYGTGGLSTEAFF.

This clonotype appeared a few times. The gene calls are TRBV5-1 and TRBJ1-1; D may be TRBD1 (5 bases). The CDR3 sequence is 16 residues long. Germline assignment: CDR1 SGHRS and CDR2 YFSETQ. V lost 0 bases to trimming and J lost 1 base, with 13 bases between them. Here the CDR3 DNA reads TGCGCCAGCAGCTTGGCCTTATGGACATCGAACACTGAAGCTTTCTTT. It encodes CASSLALWTSNTEAFF.

The V and J genes are TRBV20-1 and TRBJ2-3, with D possibly being TRBD1 or TRBD2 (5 bases each). This CDR3 contains 12 residues. CDR1 DFQATT and CDR2 SNEGSKA come from the germline V gene (reference sequence). Between the trimmed V and J ends, which lost 5 bases and 2 bases, there was a span of 8 bases. The CDR3 DNA sequence: TGCAGTGCTTGGGACGCCACAGATACGCAGTATTTT. Its translation: CSAWDATDTQYF.

The chain is built from TRBV7-6 and TRBJ2-1; TRBD2 agrees at 9 bases. Germline loops: CDR1 SGHVS, CDR2 FNYEAQ. V lost 1 base, J lost 9 bases, and 7 bases stayed unmatched. The CDR3 is 15 residues long. CDR3 nucleotide sequence: TGTGCCAGCAGCTTAGACGGGCGGGGGGGCACTGAGCAGTTCTTC. Translated: CASSLDGRGGTEQFF. The complete variable domain, with remaining parts taken from reference TRBV7-6 and TRBJ2-1, reads GAGVSQSPRYKVTKRGQDVALRCDPISGHVSLYWYRQALGQGPEFLTYFNYEAQQDKSGLPNDRFSAERPEGSISTLTIQRTEQRDSAMYRCASSLDGRGGTEQFFGPGTRLTVL.

This clonotype came up a few times. The chain recombines TRBV20-1 with TRBJ2-1; D uncertain. The germline gives CDR1 DFQATT, CDR2 SNEGSKA (reference sequence). V lost 0 bases, J lost 9 bases, and 12 bases lay in between. This CDR3 comprises 13 residues. DNA for the CDR3: TGCAGTGCTAGAGAGGCGCTGGCTGGTGAGCAGTTCTTC. Protein: CSAREALAGEQFF.

This clonotype was counted a few times. The DNA for the CDR3 is TGTGCCAGCAGCTCACTAGCGGGGGCTCGCACAGATACGCAGTATTTT. Translated, it gives CASSSLAGARTDTQYF. The chain couples TRBV7-2 to TRBJ2-3; TRBD2 aligns across 11 bases. Germline V gene lookup returns CDR1 SGHTA and CDR2 FQGNSA. J was trimmed by 1 base and V by 4 bases; bases with no gene match: 4. The CDR3 contains 16 residues.

This clonotype was picked up a small number of times. This chain's CDR3 is CAISSLLAGIGETQYF. The CDR3 nucleotides are TGTGCCATCAGTAGTCTATTGGCCGGAATCGGGGAGACCCAGTACTTC. V and J are TRBV10-3 and TRBJ2-5; no reliable D call. Germline V gene data show CDR1 as ENHRY and CDR2 as SYGVKD. This CDR3 region has 16 residues. V lost 5 bases to trimming and J lost 5 bases, with 21 bases between them.

The table lists this clonotype with many counts. The CDR3 protein is CASTGVENTGELFF. In DNA, the CDR3 is TGCGCCAGCACTGGGGTCGAGAACACCGGGGAGCTGTTTTTT. This rearrangement joins TRBV5-1 to TRBJ2-2; unclear D gene. The CDR3 length is 14 residues. Trimming stripped 6 bases from V and 1 base from J, with 10 bases between. Looked up from germline, CDR1 is SGHRS and CDR2 is YFSETQ.

The genes are TRBV10-3 and TRBJ2-1; D perhaps matches TRBD2 (5 bases). CDR1 is ENHRY, CDR2 SYGVKD, per germline. V shed 2 bases and J shed 15 bases, with 20 bases lying between them. The CDR3 covers 14 residues. The CDR3 nucleotides are TGTGCCATCAGTGAGCCCGGACTGGGCAATGAGTTGTTCTTC. This gives the protein CAISEPGLGNELFF.

In its sample, this clonotype was seen a few times. The chain employs TRBV18 and TRBJ1-1, with D tentatively TRBD1 (5 bases). With 1 base removed from V and 7 bases from J, the gap between germline ends came to 19 bases. The CDR3 is 16 amino acids. Per the germline V gene, CDR1 is KGHSH and CDR2 is LQKENI. CDR3 sequence: CASSPRGDSLRGEAFF. The CDR3 nucleotides are TGTGCCAGCTCACCACGGGGGGACTCTTTAAGGGGTGAAGCTTTCTTT.

This clonotype occurred many times. This chain uses TRBV7-9 with TRBJ2-7; D remains ambiguous. Trimming stripped 4 bases from V and 6 bases from J, with 10 bases between. This CDR3 spans 12 amino acids. CDR1 is SEHNR and CDR2 is FQNEAQ in the germline V gene (reference sequence). The CDR3 sequence is CASSSAVGEQYV. CDR3 nucleotide sequence: TGTGCCAGCAGCTCTGCAGTGGGCGAGCAGTACGTC.

The chain recombines TRBV12-3 or TRBV12-4 with TRBJ2-3, with 7 bases that match TRBD2. The CDR3 extends over 15 amino acids. J lost 0 bases, V lost 5 bases, and 5 bases had no gene match. The CDR3 DNA reads as TGTGCCAGCAGTGGCGGGGGATCTAGCACAGATACGCAGTATTTT. It specifies CASSGGGSSTDTQYF.

The rearrangement uses TRBV12-3 or TRBV12-4 and TRBJ1-3; D is uncertain. This CDR3 region has 14 residues. The V end was cut by 7 bases, the J end by 2 bases, with 12 bases between. CDR3 sequence: CASTPRGTGNTIYF. The CDR3 DNA sequence: TGTGCCAGCACGCCTCGGGGAACTGGAAACACCATATATTTT.

This clonotype was found a few times. V gene TRBV24-1 combines with J gene TRBJ1-3, with D hard to call. The germline V gene has CDR1 KGHDR and CDR2 SFDVKD. V lost 7 bases and J 0 bases, leaving 6 bases between the germline ends. CDR3 length: 13 amino acids. CDR3 region: CATSDPSGNTIYF. The CDR3, as DNA: TGTGCCACCAGCGATCCCTCTGGAAACACCATATATTTT.

The V gene is TRBV11-3, the J gene TRBJ2-1, with 7 bases that match TRBD1. The CDR3 is 15 amino acids. Trimming at V came to 3 bases and at J to 5 bases, leaving 7 bases not matched to a gene. From germline, CDR1 is SGHNT and CDR2 YENEEA. CDR3 loop: CASSFRDSIHNEQFF. The CDR3 bases are TGTGCCAGCAGCTTCCGGGACAGTATCCACAATGAGCAGTTCTTC.

The chain carries TRBV7-9 and TRBJ1-4; D might be TRBD1 (5 bases). The V gene lost 6 bases and the J gene lost 5 bases, with 19 bases spanning the gap. This CDR3 spans 16 amino acids. Germline CDR1 is SEHNR and CDR2 is FQNEAQ (reference sequence). Here the CDR3 DNA reads TGTGCCAGCAGTCTCCGTTGGGGGTTAGGGAATGAAAAACTGTTTTTT. Protein product: CASSLRWGLGNEKLFF.

The gene calls are TRBV7-9 and TRBJ2-7, with TRBD2 identical over 9 bases. The CDR3 runs to 13 residues. V trimming: 6 bases; J trimming: 5 bases; junction bases outside the gene matches: 5. Germline V gives CDR1 SEHNR, CDR2 FQNEAQ (reference sequence). The CDR3 coding sequence is TGTGCCAGCAGTGCGGGAGGGGTGGACGAGCAGTACGTC. Protein sequence: CASSAGGVDEQYV.

This chain joins TRBV9 and TRBJ1-1; D perhaps matches TRBD1 (6 bases). The CDR3 totals 15 residues. CDR1 is SGDLS and CDR2 is YYNGEE in the germline V gene. Trimming cost V 4 bases and J 6 bases, with 19 bases left between them. As DNA, the CDR3 is TGTGCCAGCAGCTTGGGAGGAGTGGGGGGCGCTGAAGCTTTCTTT. As protein: CASSLGGVGGAEAFF.

The CDR3 loop is CASSSLLLRLTDTQYF. DNA of the CDR3: TGTGCCAGCAGCTCCCTCTTATTGAGGCTCACAGATACGCAGTATTTT. V gene TRBV28 combines with J gene TRBJ2-3, with unresolved D. The V and J ends lost 6 bases and 2 bases respectively, with 18 bases between them. This CDR3 spans 16 amino acids. Germline lookup yields CDR1 MDHEN and CDR2 SYDVKM. Complete variable domain (other parts from reference TRBV28 and TRBJ2-3): DVKVTQSSRYLVKRTGEKVFLECVQDMDHENMFWYRQDPGLGLRLIYFSYDVKMKEKGDIPEGYSVSREKKERFSLILESASTNQTSMYLCASSSLLLRLTDTQYFGPGTRLTVL.

This chain links TRBV6-2 or TRBV6-3 with TRBJ1-1; D is uncertain. Germline CDR1 is MNHEY and CDR2 is SVGEGT. CDR3 length: 14 amino acids. Trimming removed 2 bases at V and 0 bases at J, with 7 bases between. CDR3 sequence: CASSYRALNTEAFF. CDR3 coding DNA: TGTGCCAGCAGTTACCGAGCTTTGAACACTGAAGCTTTCTTT.

This chain joins TRBV11-1 and TRBJ2-1; D call uncertain. The CDR3 loop spans 12 amino acids. The germline V gene has CDR1 SGHAT and CDR2 FQDESV (reference sequence). V lost 1 base and J 12 bases, leaving 10 bases between the germline ends. CDR3 DNA sequence: TGTGCCAGCAGCTTAGATCCCTCTGGGCAGTTCTTC. Its translation: CASSLDPSGQFF.

The gene calls are TRBV10-3 and TRBJ1-1; D uncertain. Germline V gene data show CDR1 as ENHRY and CDR2 as SYGVKD. There are 16 residues in the CDR3. V shed 0 bases and J shed 7 bases, with 18 bases lying between them. CDR3 in DNA: TGTGCCATCAGTGAGTCCTTCATGGGGAGGGCCGGTGAAGCTTTCTTT. Translated: CAISESFMGRAGEAFF.

This clonotype has at least ten counts. The chain links TRBV6-5 to TRBJ2-2, with no clear D. Germline V gives CDR1 MNHEY, CDR2 SVGAGI. Trimming stripped 7 bases from V and 1 base from J, with 4 bases between. The CDR3 covers 12 residues. This chain's CDR3 is CASTENTGELFF. In DNA, the CDR3 is TGTGCCAGCACTGAGAACACCGGGGAGCTGTTTTTT.

The genes are TRBV9 and TRBJ2-1; D may be TRBD1 (7 bases). The V end was cut by 7 bases, the J end by 3 bases, with 11 bases between. CDR1 SGDLS and CDR2 YYNGEE come from the germline V gene. This CDR3 contains 13 residues. The DNA of the CDR3 is TGTGCCAGCGGGCGGGACAGCTACAATGAGCAGTTCTTC. Protein product: CASGRDSYNEQFF. The full variable domain, with the rest looked up from reference TRBV9 and TRBJ2-1, is DSGVTQTPKHLITATGQRVTLRCSPRSGDLSVYWYQQSLDQGLQFLIQYYNGEERAKGNILERFSAQQFPDLHSELNLSSLELGDSALYFCASGRDSYNEQFFGPGTRLTVL.

This clonotype occurred a few times. The chain is built from TRBV20-1 and TRBJ1-1; no clear D gene. Germline CDR1 DFQATT, CDR2 SNEGSKA (reference sequence). There are 11 residues in the CDR3. The CDR3, as DNA: TGCAGGGCCCAGGCGGACACTGAAGCTTTCTTT. Translating gives CRAQADTEAFF.

This clonotype was seen a single time. The V call is TRBV15, the J call TRBJ1-1; 8 nucleotides match TRBD1. The junction had 11 bases not matched to a gene; V was cut back by 5 bases and J by 3 bases. From germline, CDR1 is LNHNV and CDR2 YYDKDF (reference sequence). The CDR3 runs to 16 residues. The CDR3: CATSPSGGAQDTEAFF. The CDR3 DNA is TGTGCCACCAGCCCCTCAGGGGGCGCTCAGGACACTGAAGCTTTCTTT.

This clonotype was seen only a few times. The chain joins TRBV5-1 to TRBJ1-2; no clear D gene. Trimming shortened V by 0 bases and J by 12 bases, and 12 bases separated the two germline ends. The CDR3 length is 12 residues. Germline V gives CDR1 SGHRS, CDR2 YFSETQ. The CDR3 loop reads CASSLDSGSDTF. The CDR3, as DNA: TGCGCCAGCAGCTTGGACAGTGGATCGGACACCTTC.